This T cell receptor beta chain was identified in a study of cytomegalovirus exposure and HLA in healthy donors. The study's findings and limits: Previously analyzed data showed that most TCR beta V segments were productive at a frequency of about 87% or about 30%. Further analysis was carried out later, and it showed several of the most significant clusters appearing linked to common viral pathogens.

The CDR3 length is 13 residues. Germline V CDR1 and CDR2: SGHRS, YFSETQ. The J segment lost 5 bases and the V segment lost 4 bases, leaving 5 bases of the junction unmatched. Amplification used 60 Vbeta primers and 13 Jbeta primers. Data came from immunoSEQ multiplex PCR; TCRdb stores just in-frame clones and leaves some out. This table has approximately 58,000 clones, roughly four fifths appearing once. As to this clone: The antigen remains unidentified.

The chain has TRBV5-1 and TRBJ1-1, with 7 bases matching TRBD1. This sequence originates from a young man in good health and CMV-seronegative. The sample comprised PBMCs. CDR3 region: CASSPTGRTEAFF. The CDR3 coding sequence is TGCGCCAGCAGCCCGACAGGGAGGACTGAAGCTTTCTTT.